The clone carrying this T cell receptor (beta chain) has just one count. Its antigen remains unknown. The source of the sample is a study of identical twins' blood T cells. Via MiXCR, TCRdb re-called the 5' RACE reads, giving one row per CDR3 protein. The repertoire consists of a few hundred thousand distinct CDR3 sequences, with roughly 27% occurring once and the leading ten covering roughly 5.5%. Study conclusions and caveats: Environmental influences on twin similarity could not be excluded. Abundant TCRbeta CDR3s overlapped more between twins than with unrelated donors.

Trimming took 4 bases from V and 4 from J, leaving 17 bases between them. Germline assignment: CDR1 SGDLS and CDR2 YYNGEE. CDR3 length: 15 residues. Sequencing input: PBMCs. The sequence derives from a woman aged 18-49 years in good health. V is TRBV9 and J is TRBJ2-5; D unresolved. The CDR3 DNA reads TGTGCCAGCAGCCTGGGCTTAGGGCGTGCAGAGACCCAGTACTTC. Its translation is CASSLGLGRAETQYF.